This T cell receptor (beta chain) was documented in a study of cytomegalovirus exposure and HLA in healthy donors. Study-wide findings and caveats: In a later analysis, a genetic analysis reported fewer productive-TCR N-insertions in an Asian-associated ancestry cluster than the cohort average.

Germline values: CDR1 MNHEY, CDR2 SMNVEV (reference sequence). V gave up 4 bases and J gave up 8 bases, with 24 bases separating them. This CDR3 comprises 17 residues. The PCR was carried out with 60 Vbeta primers and 13 Jbeta primers. Sequenced by immunoSEQ multiplex PCR; TCRdb stores in-frame clones only, minus some. The table shows 140,000 or so clones, with approximately 80% occurring only once. Details on this clone: Antigen specificity is unknown.

The sequenced sample consisted of PBMCs. The TCR sequence derives from a woman between 18 and 29 years old in good health and CMV-seropositive. This chain joins TRBV27 and TRBJ2-1; a weak D match, TRBD1 (7 bases). CDR3: CASSSSGTARWGDEQFF. CDR3 nucleotide sequence: TGTGCCAGCAGTTCTAGTGGGACAGCCCGGTGGGGGGATGAGCAGTTCTTC.